This T cell receptor (beta chain) was captured by sequencing in a study of T cells in Graves' hyperthyroidism and ophthalmopathy. Whole-study findings and limits: Ophthalmopathy onset followed model prediction by a median approximately 6.2 months. Most clonotypes expanded in thyroid above 0.001 were likewise present in blood. In simple terms, a model built on 13 V-J features told ophthalmopathy apart from stable hyperthyroidism.

The TCR beta CDR3 regions underwent amplification using RNA transcripts as the source. The HTBI primer set served for first-round RT-PCR of the TCR CDR3. A single record per CDR3 protein comes from TCRdb applying MiXCR to the multiplex PCR reads. In the table there are about 400,000 distinct CDR3 sequences, less than 15% of which are singletons. CDR1 LNHDA and CDR2 SQIVND come from the germline V gene (reference sequence). Trimming at V came to 3 bases and at J to 7 bases, leaving 6 bases not matched to a gene. The CDR3 loop spans 14 amino acids. This clonotype showed up many times. Its antigen is unknown.

This receptor was identified in a woman aged 18-29 years with Graves' hyperthyroidism. J is TRBJ1-2 and V is TRBV19; 9 bases are shared with TRBD1. Specimen: blood. The CDR3 protein is CASSITGTGPGYTF. CDR3 nucleotide sequence: TGTGCCAGTAGTATTACCGGGACAGGGCCTGGCTACACCTTC.